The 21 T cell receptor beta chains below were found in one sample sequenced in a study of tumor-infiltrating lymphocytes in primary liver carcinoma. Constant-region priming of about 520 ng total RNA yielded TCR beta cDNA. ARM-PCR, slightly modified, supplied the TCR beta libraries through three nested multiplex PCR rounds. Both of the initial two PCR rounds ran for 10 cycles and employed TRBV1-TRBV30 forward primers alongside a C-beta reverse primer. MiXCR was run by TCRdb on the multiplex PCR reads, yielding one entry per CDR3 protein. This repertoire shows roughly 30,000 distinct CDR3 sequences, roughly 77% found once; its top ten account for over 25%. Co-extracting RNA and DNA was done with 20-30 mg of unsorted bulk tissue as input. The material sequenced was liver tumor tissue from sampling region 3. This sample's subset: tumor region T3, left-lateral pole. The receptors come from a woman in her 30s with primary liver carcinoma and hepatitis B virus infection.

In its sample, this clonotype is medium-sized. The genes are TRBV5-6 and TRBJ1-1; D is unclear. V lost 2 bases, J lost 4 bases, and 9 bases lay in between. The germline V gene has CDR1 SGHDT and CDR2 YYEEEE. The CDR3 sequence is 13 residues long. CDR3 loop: CASSFVGATEAFF. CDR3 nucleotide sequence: TGTGCCAGCAGCTTCGTCGGTGCCACTGAAGCTTTCTTT.

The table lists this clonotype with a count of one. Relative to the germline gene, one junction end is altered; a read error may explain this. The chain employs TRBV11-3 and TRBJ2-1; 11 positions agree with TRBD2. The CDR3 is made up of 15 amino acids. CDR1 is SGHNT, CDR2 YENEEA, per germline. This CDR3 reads CASRLLAGDYNEHFF. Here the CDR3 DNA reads TGTGCCAGCAGGTTACTAGCGGGGGATTACAATGAGCACTTCTTC.

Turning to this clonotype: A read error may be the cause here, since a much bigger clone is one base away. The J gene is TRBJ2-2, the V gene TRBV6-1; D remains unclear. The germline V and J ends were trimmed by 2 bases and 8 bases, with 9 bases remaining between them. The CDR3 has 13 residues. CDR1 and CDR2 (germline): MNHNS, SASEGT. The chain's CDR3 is CASSEHGSGELFF. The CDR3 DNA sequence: TGTGCCAGCAGTGAACACGGATCAGGGGAGCTGTTTTTT.

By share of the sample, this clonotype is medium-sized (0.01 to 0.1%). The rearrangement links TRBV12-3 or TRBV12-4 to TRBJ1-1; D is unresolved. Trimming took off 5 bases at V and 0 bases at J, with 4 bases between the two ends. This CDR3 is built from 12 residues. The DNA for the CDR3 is TGTGCCAGCAGTCGACTGAACACTGAAGCTTTCTTT. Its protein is CASSRLNTEAFF.

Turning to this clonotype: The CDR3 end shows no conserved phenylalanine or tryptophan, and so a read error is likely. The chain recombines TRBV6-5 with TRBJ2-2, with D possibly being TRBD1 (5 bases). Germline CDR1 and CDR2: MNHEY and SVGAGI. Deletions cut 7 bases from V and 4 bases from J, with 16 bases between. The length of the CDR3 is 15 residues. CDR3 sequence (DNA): TGTGCCAGCAATCCGCGGACATGGTTCACCGGGGAGCTGTTTTCT. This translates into CASNPRTWFTGELFS.

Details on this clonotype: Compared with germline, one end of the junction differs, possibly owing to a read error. For the CDR3, the DNA is TGCGCCAGCAGCTTGGGCACATCTAACACAGAAGCTTTCTTT. It is translated as CASSLGTSNTEAFF. The rearrangement links TRBV5-1 to TRBJ1-1; no definite D call. Germline CDR1 SGHRS, CDR2 YFSETQ. This CDR3 contains 14 residues.

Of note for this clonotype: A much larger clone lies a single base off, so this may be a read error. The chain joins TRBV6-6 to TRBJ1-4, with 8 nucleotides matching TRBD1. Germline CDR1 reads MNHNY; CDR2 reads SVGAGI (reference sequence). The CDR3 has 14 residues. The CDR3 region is CVSSHRTGMEKLFF. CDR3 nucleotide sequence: TGTGTCAGCAGTCACCGGACAGGGATGGAAAAACTGTTTTTT.

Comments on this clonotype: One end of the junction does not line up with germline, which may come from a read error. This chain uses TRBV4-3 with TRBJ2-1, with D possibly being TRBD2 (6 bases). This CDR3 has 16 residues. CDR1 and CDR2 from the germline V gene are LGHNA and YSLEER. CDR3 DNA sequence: TGCGCCAGTAGCCGAGATGCGGGAAGCTCCTACGATGAGCAGTTCTTC. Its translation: CASSRDAGSSYDEQFF.

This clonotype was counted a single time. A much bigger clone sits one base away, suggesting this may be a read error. CDR3 protein: CASNVGSGTGDYEQYF. CDR3 sequence (DNA): TGTGCCAGCAACGTAGGGTCCGGGACAGGGGACTACGAGCAGTACTTC. The chain is built from TRBV9 and TRBJ2-7, with TRBD1 matching over 10 bases. The CDR3 spans 16 residues. CDR1 SGDLS and CDR2 YYNGEE come from the germline V gene.

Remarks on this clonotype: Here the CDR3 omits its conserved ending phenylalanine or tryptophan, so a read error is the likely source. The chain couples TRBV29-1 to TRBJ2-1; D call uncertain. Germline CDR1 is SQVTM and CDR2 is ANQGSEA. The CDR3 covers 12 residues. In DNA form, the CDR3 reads TGCAGCGCCCTAAGGTACTACAACGAGCAGTTCTTA. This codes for CSALRYYNEQFL.

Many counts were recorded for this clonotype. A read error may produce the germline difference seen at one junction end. CDR3 in DNA: TGCAACGTTGATGGATATCGAACCCACGAAGAGCAGTTCTTC. Translating it yields CNVDGYRTHEEQFF. The rearrangement joins TRBV29-1 to TRBJ2-1; D gene ambiguous. Germline CDR1 is SQVTM and CDR2 is ANQGSEA. The CDR3 contains 14 residues.

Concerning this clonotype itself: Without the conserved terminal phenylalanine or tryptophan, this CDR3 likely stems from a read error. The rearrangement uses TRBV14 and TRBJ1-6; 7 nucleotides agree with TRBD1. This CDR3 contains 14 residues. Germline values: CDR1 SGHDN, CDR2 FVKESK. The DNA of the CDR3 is TGTGCCAGCAGCCAGACAGGGAGGAATTCGCCCCTCCACTAT. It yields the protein CASSQTGRNSPLHY.

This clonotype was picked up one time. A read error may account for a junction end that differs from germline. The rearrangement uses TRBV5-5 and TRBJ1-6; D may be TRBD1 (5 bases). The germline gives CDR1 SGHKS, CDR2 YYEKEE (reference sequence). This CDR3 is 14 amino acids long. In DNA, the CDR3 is TGTGTCAGCAGCTTGGACATCAGTAATTCGCCCCTCCACTTT. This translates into CVSSLDISNSPLHF.

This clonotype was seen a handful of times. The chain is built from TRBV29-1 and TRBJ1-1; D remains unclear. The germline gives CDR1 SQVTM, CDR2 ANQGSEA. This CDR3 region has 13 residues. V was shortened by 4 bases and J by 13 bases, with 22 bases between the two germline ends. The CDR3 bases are TGCAGCGTTGTACACAGCATGAACACTGAGGGTTTCTTT. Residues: CSVVHSMNTEGFF.

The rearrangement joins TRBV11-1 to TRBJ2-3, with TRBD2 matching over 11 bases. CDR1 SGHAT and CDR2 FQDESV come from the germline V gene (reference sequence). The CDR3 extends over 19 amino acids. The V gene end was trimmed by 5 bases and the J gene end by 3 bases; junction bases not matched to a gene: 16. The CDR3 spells CASSMRVSTSGRATDTQYF. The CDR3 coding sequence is TGTGCCAGCAGCATGAGGGTCTCTACTAGCGGGAGAGCGACAGATACGCAGTATTTT. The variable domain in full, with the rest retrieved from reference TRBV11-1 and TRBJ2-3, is EAEVAQSPRYKITEKSQAVAFWCDPISGHATLYWYRQILGQGPELLVQFQDESVVDDSQLPKDRFSAERLKGVDSTLKIQPAELGDSAMYLCASSMRVSTSGRATDTQYFGPGTRLTVL.

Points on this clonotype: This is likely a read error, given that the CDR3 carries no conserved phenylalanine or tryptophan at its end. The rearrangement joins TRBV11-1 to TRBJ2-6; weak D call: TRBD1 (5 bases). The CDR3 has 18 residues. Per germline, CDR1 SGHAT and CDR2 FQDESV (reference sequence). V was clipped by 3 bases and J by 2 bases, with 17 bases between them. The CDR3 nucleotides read TGTGCCAGCAGCTTCAGGGTCACCCATAGGACTGGGGCCAACGTCCTGACTCTC. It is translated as CASSFRVTHRTGANVLTL.

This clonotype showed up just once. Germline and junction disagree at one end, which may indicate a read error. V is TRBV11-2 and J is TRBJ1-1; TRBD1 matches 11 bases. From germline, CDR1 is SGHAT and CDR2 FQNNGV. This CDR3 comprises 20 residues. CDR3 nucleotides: TGCGCCAGCAGCGCTCGGGACAGGGGGAGCAAGAGGCGGAGTAACGCTGAAGCTTTCTTT. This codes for CASSARDRGSKRRSNAEAFF.

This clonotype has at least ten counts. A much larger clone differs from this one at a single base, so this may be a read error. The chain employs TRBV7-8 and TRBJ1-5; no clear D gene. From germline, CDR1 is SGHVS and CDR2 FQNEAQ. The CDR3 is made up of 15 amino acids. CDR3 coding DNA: TGTGCCAGCAGCTTAGCGCCGACCAGCAATCGGCCCCAGCATTTT. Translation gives CASSLAPTSNRPQHF.

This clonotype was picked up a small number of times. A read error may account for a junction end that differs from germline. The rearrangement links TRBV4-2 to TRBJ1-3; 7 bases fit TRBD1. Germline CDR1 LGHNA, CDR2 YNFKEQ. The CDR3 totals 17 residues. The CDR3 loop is CASNQYGGGFTGNTIYF. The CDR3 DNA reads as TGTGCCAGCAACCAATATGGAGGGGGCTTTACCGGAAACACCATATATTTT.

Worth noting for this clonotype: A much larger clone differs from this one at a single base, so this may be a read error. The CDR3 is CSASPQNSPLYF. The CDR3 region has the DNA TGCAGTGCTAGTCCACAGAATTCACCCCTCTACTTT. The rearrangement joins TRBV20-1 to TRBJ1-6; no definite D call. The CDR3 sequence is 12 residues long. Germline-derived CDR1 and CDR2 are DFQATT and SNEGSKA (reference sequence).

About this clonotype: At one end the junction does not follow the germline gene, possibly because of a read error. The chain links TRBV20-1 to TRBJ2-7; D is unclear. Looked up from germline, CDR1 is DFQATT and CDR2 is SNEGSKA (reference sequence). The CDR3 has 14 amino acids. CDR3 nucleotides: TGCAATGCTAGAGATGCTGGCCTCTCCTACGAGCAGTACTTC. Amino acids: CNARDAGLSYEQYF.